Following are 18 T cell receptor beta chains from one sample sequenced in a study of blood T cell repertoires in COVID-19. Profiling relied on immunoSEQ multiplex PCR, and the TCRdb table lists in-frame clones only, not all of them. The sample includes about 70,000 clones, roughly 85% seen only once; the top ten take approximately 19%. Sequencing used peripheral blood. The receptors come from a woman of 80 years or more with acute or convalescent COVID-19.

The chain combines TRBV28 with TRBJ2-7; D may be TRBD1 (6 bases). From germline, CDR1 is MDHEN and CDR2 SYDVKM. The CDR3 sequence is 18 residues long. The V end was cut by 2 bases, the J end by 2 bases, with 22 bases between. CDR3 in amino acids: CASSLGVTMDSRTYEQYF. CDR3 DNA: TGTGCCAGCAGTTTAGGAGTCACCATGGACAGCCGAACCTACGAGCAGTACTTC. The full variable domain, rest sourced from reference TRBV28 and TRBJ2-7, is DVKVTQSSRYLVKRTGEKVFLECVQDMDHENMFWYRQDPGLGLRLIYFSYDVKMKEKGDIPEGYSVSREKKERFSLILESASTNQTSMYLCASSLGVTMDSRTYEQYFGPGTRLTVT.

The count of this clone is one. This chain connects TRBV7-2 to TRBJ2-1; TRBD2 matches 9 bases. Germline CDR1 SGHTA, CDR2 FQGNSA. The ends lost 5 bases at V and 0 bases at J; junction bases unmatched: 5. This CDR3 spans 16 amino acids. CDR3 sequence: CASSRISGSSYNEQFF. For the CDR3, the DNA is TGTGCCAGCAGCCGGATTAGCGGGAGCTCCTACAATGAGCAGTTCTTC.

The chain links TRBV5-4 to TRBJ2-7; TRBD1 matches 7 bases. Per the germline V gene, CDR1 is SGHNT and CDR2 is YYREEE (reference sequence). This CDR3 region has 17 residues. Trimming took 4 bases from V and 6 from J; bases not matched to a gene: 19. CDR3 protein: CASSHPPQPGQRGEQYF. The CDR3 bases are TGTGCCAGCAGCCATCCACCTCAACCGGGACAGAGGGGCGAGCAGTACTTC.

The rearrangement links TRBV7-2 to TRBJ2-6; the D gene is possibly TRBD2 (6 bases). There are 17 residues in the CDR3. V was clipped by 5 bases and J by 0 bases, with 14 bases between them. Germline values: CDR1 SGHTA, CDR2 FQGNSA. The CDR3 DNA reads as TGTGCCAGCAGCGAGAACCGGAGGGTCTCTGGGGCCAACGTCCTGACTTTC. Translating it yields CASSENRRVSGANVLTF.

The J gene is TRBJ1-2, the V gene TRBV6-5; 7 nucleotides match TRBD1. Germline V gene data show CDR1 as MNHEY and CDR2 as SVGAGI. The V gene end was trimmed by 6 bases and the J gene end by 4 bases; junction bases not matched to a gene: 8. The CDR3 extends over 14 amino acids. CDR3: CASREGAGGYGYTF. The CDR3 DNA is TGTGCCAGCAGGGAGGGGGCTGGAGGCTATGGCTACACCTTC.

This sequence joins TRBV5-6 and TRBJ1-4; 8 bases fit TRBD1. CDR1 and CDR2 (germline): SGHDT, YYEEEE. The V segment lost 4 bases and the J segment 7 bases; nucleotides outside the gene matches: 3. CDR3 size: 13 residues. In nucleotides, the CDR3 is TGTGCCAGCAGCCAGGACAGGGTTGAAAAACTGTTTTTT. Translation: CASSQDRVEKLFF.

As DNA, the CDR3 is TGTGCCTGGATGGCTAGCGGCGTGGAGCAGTACTTC. It is translated as CAWMASGVEQYF. V gene TRBV30 combines with J gene TRBJ2-7, with 7 bases lining up with TRBD2. Germline V CDR1 and CDR2: GTSNPN, SVGIG (reference sequence). Germline trimming cut 4 bases from V and 7 bases from J; bases unmatched to any gene: 7. The CDR3 consists of 12 residues.

The CDR3: CASSFAGAGTDTQYF. The CDR3 DNA is TGTGCCAGCAGCTTTGCGGGAGCGGGCACAGATACGCAGTATTTT. This chain joins TRBV5-4 and TRBJ2-3; the match to TRBD2 covers 7 bases. Germline V lookup: CDR1 SGHNT, CDR2 YYREEE (reference sequence). The CDR3 runs 15 residues. With 2 bases clipped from V and 1 base from J, the junction kept 4 bases outside the gene matches.

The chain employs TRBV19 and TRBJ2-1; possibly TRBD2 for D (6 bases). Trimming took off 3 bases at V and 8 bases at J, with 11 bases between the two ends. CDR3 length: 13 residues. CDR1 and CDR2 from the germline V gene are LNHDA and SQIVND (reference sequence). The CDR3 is CASSIGGEYEQFF. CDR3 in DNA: TGTGCCAGTAGTATCGGGGGTGAGTATGAGCAGTTCTTC.

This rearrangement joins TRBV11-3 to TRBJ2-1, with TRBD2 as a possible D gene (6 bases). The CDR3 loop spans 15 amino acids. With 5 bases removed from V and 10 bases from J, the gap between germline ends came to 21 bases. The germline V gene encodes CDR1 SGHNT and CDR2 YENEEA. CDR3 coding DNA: TGTGCCAGCAGCCCCGACCAGACTAGTATTGAAGAGCAGTTCTTC. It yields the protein CASSPDQTSIEEQFF.

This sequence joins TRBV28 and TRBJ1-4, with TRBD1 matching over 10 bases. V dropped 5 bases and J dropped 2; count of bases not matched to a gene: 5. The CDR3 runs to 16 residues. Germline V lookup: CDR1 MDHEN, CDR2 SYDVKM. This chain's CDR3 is CASSRQGASTNEKLFF. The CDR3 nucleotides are TGTGCCAGCAGTCGACAGGGGGCTTCGACTAATGAAAAACTGTTTTTT.

The CDR3 DNA follows: TGTGCCAGCAGCCCCCGGACTAGCGGGAGTACGTATCAGTTCTTC. It encodes CASSPRTSGSTYQFF. The chain joins TRBV9 to TRBJ2-1; TRBD2 agrees at 13 bases. Germline V gives CDR1 SGDLS, CDR2 YYNGEE. The CDR3 consists of 15 residues. Trimming cost V 4 bases and J 13 bases; bases outside gene matches: 11.

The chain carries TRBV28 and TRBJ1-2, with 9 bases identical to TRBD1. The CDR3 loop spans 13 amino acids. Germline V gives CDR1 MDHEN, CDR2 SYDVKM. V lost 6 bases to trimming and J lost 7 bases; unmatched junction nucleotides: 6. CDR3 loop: CASRTGTGSGYTF. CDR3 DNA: TGTGCCAGCAGAACCGGGACAGGGAGTGGCTACACCTTC.

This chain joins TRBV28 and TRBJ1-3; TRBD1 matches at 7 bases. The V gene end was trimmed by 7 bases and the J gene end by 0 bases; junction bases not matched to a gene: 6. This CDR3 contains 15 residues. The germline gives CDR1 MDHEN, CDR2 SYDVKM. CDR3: CASKGALSSGNTIYF. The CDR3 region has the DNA TGTGCCAGCAAGGGGGCCTTAAGCTCTGGAAACACCATATATTTT.

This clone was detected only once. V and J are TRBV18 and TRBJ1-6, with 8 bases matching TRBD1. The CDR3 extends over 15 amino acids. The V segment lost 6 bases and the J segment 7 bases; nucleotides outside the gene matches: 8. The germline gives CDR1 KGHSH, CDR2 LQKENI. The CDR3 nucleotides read TGTGCCAGCTCGAGCGGGACAGGTCGGAATTCACCCCTCCACTTT. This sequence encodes CASSSGTGRNSPLHF. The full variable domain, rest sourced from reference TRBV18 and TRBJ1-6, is NAGVMQNPRHLVRRRGQEARLRCSPMKGHSHVYWYRQLPEEGLKFMVYLQKENIIDESGMPKERFSAEFPKEGPSILRIQQVVRGDSAAYFCASSSGTGRNSPLHFGNGTRLTVT.

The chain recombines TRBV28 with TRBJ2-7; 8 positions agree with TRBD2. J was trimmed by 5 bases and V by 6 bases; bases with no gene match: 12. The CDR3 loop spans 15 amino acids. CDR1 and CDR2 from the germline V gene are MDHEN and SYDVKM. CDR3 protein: CASRPHGRASNEQYF. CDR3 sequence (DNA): TGTGCCAGCAGACCGCACGGGAGGGCCTCGAACGAGCAGTACTTC.

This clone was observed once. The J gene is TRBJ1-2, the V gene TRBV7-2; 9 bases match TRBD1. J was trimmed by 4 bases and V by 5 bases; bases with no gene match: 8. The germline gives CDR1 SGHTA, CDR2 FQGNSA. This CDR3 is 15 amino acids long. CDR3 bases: TGTGCCAGCAGCGCGGACAGGGGCGAGGTCTATGGCTACACCTTC. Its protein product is CASSADRGEVYGYTF.

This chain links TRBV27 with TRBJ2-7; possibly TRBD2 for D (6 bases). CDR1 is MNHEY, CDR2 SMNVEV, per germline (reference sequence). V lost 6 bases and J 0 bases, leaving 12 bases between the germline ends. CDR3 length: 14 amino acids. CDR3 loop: CASRSLASSYEQYF. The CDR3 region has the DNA TGTGCCAGCAGATCTCTAGCGAGCTCCTACGAGCAGTACTTC.